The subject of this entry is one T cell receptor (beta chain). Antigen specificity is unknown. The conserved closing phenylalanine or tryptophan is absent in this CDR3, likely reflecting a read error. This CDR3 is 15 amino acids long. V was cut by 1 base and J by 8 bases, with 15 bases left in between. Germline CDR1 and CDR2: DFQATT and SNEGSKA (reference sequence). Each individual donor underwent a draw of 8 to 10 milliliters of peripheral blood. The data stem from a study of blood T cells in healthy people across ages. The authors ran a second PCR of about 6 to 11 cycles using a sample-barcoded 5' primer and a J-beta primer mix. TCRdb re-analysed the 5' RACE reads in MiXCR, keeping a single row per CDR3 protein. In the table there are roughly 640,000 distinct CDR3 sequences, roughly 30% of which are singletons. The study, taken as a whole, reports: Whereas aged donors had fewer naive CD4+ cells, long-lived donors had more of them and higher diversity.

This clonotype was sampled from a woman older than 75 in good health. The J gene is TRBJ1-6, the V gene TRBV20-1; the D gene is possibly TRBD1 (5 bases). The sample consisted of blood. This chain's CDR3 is CSARGGGRLDSPLHL. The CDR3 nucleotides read TGCAGTGCTAGAGGGGGCGGTCGGCTTGATTCACCCCTCCACTTG.